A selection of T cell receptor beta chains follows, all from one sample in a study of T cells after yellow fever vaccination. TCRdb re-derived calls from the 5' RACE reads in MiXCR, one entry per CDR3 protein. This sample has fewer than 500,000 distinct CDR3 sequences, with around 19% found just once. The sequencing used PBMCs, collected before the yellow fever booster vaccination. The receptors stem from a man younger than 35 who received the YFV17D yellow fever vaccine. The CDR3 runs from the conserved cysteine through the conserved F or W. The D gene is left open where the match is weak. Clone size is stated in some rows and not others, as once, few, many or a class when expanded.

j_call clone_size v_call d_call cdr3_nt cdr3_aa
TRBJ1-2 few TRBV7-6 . TGTGCCAGCAGCCCCGGGCAATGGAACTATGGCTACACCTTC CASSPGQWNYGYTF
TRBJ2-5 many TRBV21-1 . TGTGCCAGCAGCAAAGCGCTCCCTGGGGCTGGATACCAAGAGACCCAGTACTTC CASSKALPGAGYQETQYF
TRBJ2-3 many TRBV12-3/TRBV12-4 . TGTGCCAGCAGTTTTGACAGCACAGATACGCAGTATTTT CASSFDSTDTQYF
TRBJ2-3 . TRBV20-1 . TGCAGTGCTAGTCGGGGGGCCTCGGGGTCAGATACGCAGTATTTT CSASRGASGSDTQYF
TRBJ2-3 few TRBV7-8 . TGTGCCAGCAGCCCGTCGGGGGCCGCTAGCACAGATACGCAGTATTTT CASSPSGAASTDTQYF
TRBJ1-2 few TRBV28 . TGTGCCAGCAGTTTAGCTGGGGGGGTCTACACCTTC CASSLAGGVYTF
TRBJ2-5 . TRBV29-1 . TGCAGCGTTGATATAGGGACCCAGTACTTC CSVDIGTQYF
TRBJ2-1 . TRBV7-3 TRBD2 TGTGCCAGCAGCTCAGGGACTAGCGTTTACAATGAGCAGTTCTTC CASSSGTSVYNEQFF
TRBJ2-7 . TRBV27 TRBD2 TGTGCCAGCAGTTTGTCGGGACTAGCGCTCTACGAGCAGTACTTC CASSLSGLALYEQYF
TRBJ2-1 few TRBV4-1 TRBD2 TGCGCCAGCAGCCAGACTAGCGGGGGGGTGCCCTACAATGAGCAGTTCTTC CASSQTSGGVPYNEQFF
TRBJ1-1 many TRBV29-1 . TGCAGCGTTAAGGTGCAGGGAGAAGCTTTCTTT CSVKVQGEAFF
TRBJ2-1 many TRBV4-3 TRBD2 TGCGCCAGCAGCCAAGGGACTAGCGGCTACAATGAGCAGTTCTTC CASSQGTSGYNEQFF
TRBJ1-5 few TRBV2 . TGTGCCAGCAGCGTCCTCGCTGGCAATCAGCCCCAGCATTTT CASSVLAGNQPQHF
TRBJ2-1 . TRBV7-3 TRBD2 TGTGCCAGCAGCAAGCGGGGGGGGACGAATGAGCAGTTCTTC CASSKRGGTNEQFF
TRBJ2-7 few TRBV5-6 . TGTGCCAGCAGCTCCGGGACCGACGAGCAGTACTTC CASSSGTDEQYF
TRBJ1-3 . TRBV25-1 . TGTGCCAGCAGTGAACCGCTCCGAAACACCATATATTTT CASSEPLRNTIYF
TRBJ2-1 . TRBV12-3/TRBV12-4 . TGTGCCAGCAGTTTTAGGGGGACGGGCTACAATGAGCAGTTCTTC CASSFRGTGYNEQFF
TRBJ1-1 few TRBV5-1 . TGCGCCAGCAGCTTTCAGGGCCCCAACACTGAAGCTTTCTTT CASSFQGPNTEAFF
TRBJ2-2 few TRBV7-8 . TGTGCCAGCAGCTTAGCCAGGGCCACAGGGACCGGGGAGCTGTTTTTT CASSLARATGTGELFF
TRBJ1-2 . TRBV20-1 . TGCAGTGCTAGAGTGACGGCAAACTATGGCTACACCTTC CSARVTANYGYTF
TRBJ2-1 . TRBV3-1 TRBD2 TGTGCCAGCAGCGATAGGGCAGCGGGGCCTTACAATGAGCAGTTCTTC CASSDRAAGPYNEQFF
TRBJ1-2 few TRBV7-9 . TGTGCCAGCAGCCTGACAGCCGTTAACTATGGCTACACCTTC CASSLTAVNYGYTF
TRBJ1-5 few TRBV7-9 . TGTGCCAGCATGCCGGACGGAATCAATCAGCCCCAGCATTTT CASMPDGINQPQHF
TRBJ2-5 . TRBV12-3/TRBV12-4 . TGTGCCAGCACCTTGGGGTATGGGGAGACCCAGTACTTC CASTLGYGETQYF
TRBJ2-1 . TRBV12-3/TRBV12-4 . TGTGCCAGCACGCGAGGGACGGATGAGCAGTTCTTC CASTRGTDEQFF
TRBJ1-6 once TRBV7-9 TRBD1 TGTGCCAGCAGCCCGAGTTGGGTAGGGGGCGGTTCACCCCTCCACTTT CASSPSWVGGGSPLHF
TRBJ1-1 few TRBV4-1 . TGCGCCAGCAGCCAAGGGCGTCCTATTGAAGCTTTCTTT CASSQGRPIEAFF
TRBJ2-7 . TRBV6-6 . TGTGCCAGCAGTCCGGGGTGGGAGCAGTACTTC CASSPGWEQYF
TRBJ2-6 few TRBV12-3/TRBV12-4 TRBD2 TGTGCCAGCAGTTTGTGGGGGGGCTCTGGGGCCAACGTCCTGACTTTC CASSLWGGSGANVLTF
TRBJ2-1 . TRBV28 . TGTGCCAGCGAAGGTTCTAAAAATGAGCAGTTCTTC CASEGSKNEQFF
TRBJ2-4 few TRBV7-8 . TGTGCCAGCAGCTTAGAGTTGGCGGGGTGGGCTGCCAAAAACATTCAGTACTTC CASSLELAGWAAKNIQYF
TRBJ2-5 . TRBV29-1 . TGCAGCGTGGGCAGACTAGGTTCAGAGACCCAGTACTTC CSVGRLGSETQYF
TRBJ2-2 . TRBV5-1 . TGCGCCAGCAGCTTGGGCGTCCGTGGCACCGGGGAGCTGTTTTTT CASSLGVRGTGELFF
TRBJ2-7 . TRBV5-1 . TGCGCCAGCAGCCCCGGAACAGGGCCCGACAGACCCTACGAGCAGTACTTC CASSPGTGPDRPYEQYF
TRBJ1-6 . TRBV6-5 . TGTGCCAGCAGTTATGGCCCAGGGGCGCAAAATTCACCCCTCCACTTT CASSYGPGAQNSPLHF
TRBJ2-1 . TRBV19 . TGTGCCAGTAGTATCTCAGAAGACAATGAGCAGTTCTTC CASSISEDNEQFF
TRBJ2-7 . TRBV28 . TGTGCCAGCAGTTTACCCCGGGACGCTTCCTACGAGCAGTACTTC CASSLPRDASYEQYF
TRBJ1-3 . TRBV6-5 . TGTGCCAGCAGCCCCCGGACGGAAGGAAACACCATATATTTT CASSPRTEGNTIYF
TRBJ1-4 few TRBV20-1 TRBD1 TGCAGTGCTAGAAGGGGGCGCGGGTATGAAAAACTGTTTTTT CSARRGRGYEKLFF
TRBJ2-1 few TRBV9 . TGTGCCAGCAGCGTAGATGAAAGGGCCTACAATGAGCAGTTCTTC CASSVDERAYNEQFF
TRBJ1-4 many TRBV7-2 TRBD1 TGTGCCAGCAGCCGAAGACAATTGGACAGGGCAACTAATGAAAAACTGTTTTTT CASSRRQLDRATNEKLFF
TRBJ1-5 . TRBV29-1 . TGCAGCGTTTCGGAGGGAATAAGAAATCAGCCCCAGCATTTT CSVSEGIRNQPQHF
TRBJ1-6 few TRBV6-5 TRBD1 TGTGCCAGCAGTGCACAGGGGGAGGATGGTTCACCCCTCCACTTT CASSAQGEDGSPLHF
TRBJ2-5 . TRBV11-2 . TGTGCCAGCTCTACCATGGGCCAAGAGACCCAGTACTTC CASSTMGQETQYF
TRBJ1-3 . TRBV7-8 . TGTGCCAGCAGCTTCGGGACGGTGGACTTCTCTGGAAACACCATATATTTT CASSFGTVDFSGNTIYF
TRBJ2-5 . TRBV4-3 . TGCGCCAGCAGCCGTTTCCTCTCGTCCCAAGAGACCCAGTACTTC CASSRFLSSQETQYF
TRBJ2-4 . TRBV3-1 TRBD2 TGTGCCAGCAGCCAAGAGTGGACTAGCGGGGGCCGACTAGCCAAAAACATTCAGTACTTC CASSQEWTSGGRLAKNIQYF
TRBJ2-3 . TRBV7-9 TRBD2 TGTGCCAGCAGCATCCGAGCGGGGGGGATCTCAGATACGCAGTATTTT CASSIRAGGISDTQYF
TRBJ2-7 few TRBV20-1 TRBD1 TGCAGTGCTGCCGGGACAGGGTTGTACGAGCAGTACTTC CSAAGTGLYEQYF